The clone carrying this TCR beta chain appeared a single time. The sample is drawn from a study of cytomegalovirus exposure and HLA in healthy donors. Germline V lookup: CDR1 SEHNR, CDR2 FQNEAQ (reference sequence). The CDR3 runs 14 residues. V was shortened by 5 bases and J by 2 bases, with 11 bases between the two germline ends. A multiplex PCR was run with 60 Vbeta primers and 13 Jbeta primers. Produced via immunoSEQ multiplex PCR; TCRdb's table is partial and in-frame only. The data hold fewer than 200,000 clones, with 80% to 85% observed a single time. This clonotype was obtained from a male donor in good health and CMV-seronegative. What was sequenced was PBMCs. The chain uses TRBV7-9 and TRBJ2-3; perhaps TRBD1 as D (6 bases). The CDR3 is CASSPGQFTDTQYF. CDR3 nucleotide sequence: TGTGCCAGCAGCCCAGGACAGTTCACAGATACGCAGTATTTT. Looking up the rest from reference TRBV7-9 and TRBJ2-3 gives the full variable domain: DTGVSQNPRHKITKRGQNVTFRCDPISEHNRLYWYRQTLGQGPEFLTYFQNEAQLEKSRLLSDRFSAERPKGSFSTLEIQRTEQGDSAMYLCASSPGQFTDTQYFGPGTRLTVL.